One and the same sample provided the 18 T cell receptor beta chains below, sequenced in a study of T cells in women clearing cervical HPV infection. Measured with immunoSEQ multiplex PCR; TCRdb has only the in-frame clones, and not every one. The ten top clones account for about 8%, within a sample of approximately 35,000 clones. The sample taken for sequencing was blood buffy coat. These TCRs come from a woman between 18 and 70 years old with a cervical HPV16 infection that either progressed to CIN3+ or cleared (not recorded which).

With regard to this clone: Sequencing ends 3 residues short of the CDR3 end; the germline J gene provides the rest. V gene TRBV19 combines with J gene TRBJ2-1; TRBD2 agrees at 10 bases. Per the germline V gene, CDR1 is LNHDA and CDR2 is SQIVND (reference sequence). V lost 4 bases and J lost 7; bases outside the gene matches: 7. This CDR3 spans 15 amino acids. The sequenced part of the CDR3 DNA is TGTGCCAGTAGTAAAAGCGGGGGGGCCAGAAATGAG. Its protein product is CASSKSGGARNE. The entire CDR3 is CASSKSGGARNEQFF.

CDR3: CASSTDSYGEQFF. The sequenced part of the CDR3 DNA is TGTGCCAGTAGTACCGACTCATACGGTGAG. The rearrangement links TRBV19 to TRBJ2-1; D ambiguous. The observed sequence ends 3 residues before the CDR3 terminus, with the missing tail filled in from the germline J gene. The germline V gene has CDR1 LNHDA and CDR2 SQIVND (reference sequence). CDR3 length equals 13 residues. Trimming left V 4 bases short and J 9 bases short, with 13 bases between. The variable domain in full, with the rest retrieved from reference TRBV19 and TRBJ2-1, is DGGITQSPKYLFRKEGQNVTLSCEQNLNHDAMYWYRQDPGQGLRLIYYSQIVNDFQKGDIAEGYSVSREKKESFPLTVTSAQKNPTAFYLCASSTDSYGEQFFGPGTRLTVL.

A note on this clone: The DNA ends 3 residues before the CDR3 does, and the rest of the CDR3 is filled in from the germline J gene. V gene TRBV5-6 combines with J gene TRBJ1-1, with D possibly TRBD1 on 6 matching bases. Germline loops: CDR1 SGHDT, CDR2 YYEEEE. The CDR3 covers 15 residues. V was clipped by 2 bases and J by 6 bases, with 17 bases between them. CDR3 DNA, as far as it was read: TGTGCCAGCAGCTTCCCCTCAACAGGGAATTCTGAA. Protein product: CASSFPSTGNSE. The complete CDR3 sequence is CASSFPSTGNSEAFF.

Concerning this clone itself: The read halts 3 residues ahead of the CDR3 end, with the missing end drawn from the germline J gene. V and J are TRBV14 and TRBJ1-2; possible D gene TRBD1, 5 bases. Germline V gene sequence: CDR1 SGHDN, CDR2 FVKESK. The V and J ends lost 4 bases and 4 bases respectively, with 7 bases between them. There are 12 residues in the CDR3. The DNA read from the CDR3 is TGTGCCAGCAGCCCCGACAGCTATGGC. Translated: CASSPDSYG. The CDR3 reads in full as CASSPDSYGYTF. Drawing the rest from reference TRBV14 and TRBJ1-2, the complete variable domain is EAGVTQFPSHSVIEKGQTVTLRCDPISGHDNLYWYRRVMGKEIKFLLHFVKESKQDESGMPNNRFLAERTGGTYSTLKVQPAELEDSGVYFCASSPDSYGYTFGSGTRLTVV.

Concerning this clone: The sequence runs out 3 residues before the end of the CDR3; the remainder is reconstructed from the germline J gene. The V call is TRBV6-1, the J call TRBJ1-1, with D perhaps TRBD1 (6 bases). The V gene's germline CDR1 is MNHNS and CDR2 SASEGT. This CDR3 contains 16 residues. Trimming shortened V by 4 bases and J by 5 bases, and 20 bases separated the two germline ends. The CDR3 DNA, read in part, is TGTGCCAGCAGTGGTTTGGACAGCCCGGCGACGACTGAA. Protein sequence: CASSGLDSPATTE. The full CDR3 sequence reads CASSGLDSPATTEAFF.

Regarding this clone: The read stops 3 residues short of the end of the CDR3; the missing end is completed from the germline J gene. J is TRBJ2-1 and V is TRBV28, with 7 bases aligning to TRBD2. Germline V CDR1 and CDR2: MDHEN, SYDVKM. The CDR3 runs 15 residues. V was clipped by 6 bases and J by 9 bases; unmatched bases: 14. CDR3 bases read: TGTGCCAGCAGGGGGAGGGCGGGAGTAGATAGTGAG. It encodes CASRGRAGVDSE. The whole CDR3 sequence reads CASRGRAGVDSEQFF.

As concerns this clone: The observed sequence ends 3 residues before the CDR3 terminus, with the missing tail filled in from the germline J gene. The V and J genes are TRBV5-1 and TRBJ1-6, with 9 bases aligning to TRBD1. The CDR3 covers 15 residues. In germline, CDR1 is SGHRS, CDR2 YFSETQ. J gave up 10 bases and V 4 bases, and 9 bases lay outside the gene matches. The CDR3 spells CASSLAGTGRSPLHF. Partial CDR3 DNA: TGCGCCAGCAGCCTTGCCGGGACAGGGCGGTCACCC.

To note about this clone: The read terminates 3 residues ahead of where the CDR3 ends, so the germline J gene completes it. The chain uses TRBV20-1 and TRBJ2-3; TRBD2 matches at 7 bases. The CDR3 is 16 amino acids. The germline V gene encodes CDR1 DFQATT and CDR2 SNEGSKA (reference sequence). Losses at the gene ends were 6 bases for V and 1 base for J; bases not matched to a gene: 13. This chain's CDR3 is CSAPLGVAGGTDTQYF. The sequenced CDR3 bases are TGCAGTGCCCCCCTAGGTGTGGCGGGGGGCACAGATACG.

Points on this clone: The CDR3 end is not reached by the read, which stops 3 residues before it; the germline J gene fills it in. The chain carries TRBV7-3 and TRBJ2-3, with D maybe TRBD2 (5 bases). V shed 5 bases and J shed 3 bases, with 18 bases lying between them. This CDR3 is built from 16 residues. Germline CDR1 SGHTA, CDR2 FQGTGA. Incomplete CDR3 DNA: TGTGCCAGCAGCCTATCGGGTGGCGGGCCTACAGATACG. Translating it yields CASSLSGGGPTDT. Given in full, the CDR3 is CASSLSGGGPTDTQYF. The full variable domain, with the rest looked up from reference TRBV7-3 and TRBJ2-3, is GAGVSQTPSNKVTEKGKYVELRCDPISGHTALYWYRQSLGQGPEFLIYFQGTGAADDSGLPNDRFFAVRPEGSVSTLKIQRTERGDSAVYLCASSLSGGGPTDTQYFGPGTRLTVL.

CDR3 bases read: TGTGCCTCCGGGGGGGACTCCTACGAG. This translates into CASGGDSYE. The entire CDR3 protein reads CASGGDSYEQYF. The chain joins TRBV30 to TRBJ2-7; 8 positions match TRBD2. The DNA ends 3 residues before the CDR3 does, and the rest of the CDR3 is filled in from the germline J gene. The germline V gene has CDR1 GTSNPN and CDR2 SVGIG (reference sequence). With V trimmed by 7 bases and J by 0 bases, 2 bases remained unmatched. The CDR3 is 12 amino acids.

Details on this clone: The observed sequence ends 3 residues before the CDR3 terminus, with the missing tail filled in from the germline J gene. V usage is TRBV9 and J usage is TRBJ2-1; 7 bases are shared with TRBD2. The CDR3 covers 15 residues. Germline V gene lookup returns CDR1 SGDLS and CDR2 YYNGEE. With V trimmed by 3 bases and J by 3 bases, 6 bases remained unmatched. The CDR3 protein is CASSASGILYNEQFF. Incomplete CDR3 DNA: TGTGCCAGCAGCGCCAGCGGGATTCTCTACAATGAG.

In regard to this clone: The read ends 3 residues early relative to the CDR3; the germline J gene fills the gap. The V call is TRBV19, the J call TRBJ1-2, with D perhaps TRBD1 (6 bases). This CDR3 region has 13 residues. V was trimmed by 7 bases and J by 1 base, leaving 10 bases between them. The V gene's germline CDR1 is LNHDA and CDR2 SQIVND (reference sequence). Partial CDR3 DNA: TGTGCCAGTAAGGGACAACTTAACTATGGC. Translation gives CASKGQLNYG. The CDR3 in its entirety is CASKGQLNYGYTF.

CDR3 DNA, as far as it was read: TGTGCCACCGCTAGCGGAGAGACC. Translated, it gives CATASGET. The CDR3 in its entirety is CATASGETQYF. The gene calls are TRBV24-1 and TRBJ2-5; TRBD2 matches at 7 bases. The read is 3 residues too short to cover the CDR3 end, so that end is filled in from the germline J gene. V shed 9 bases and J 4 bases; nucleotides not matched to a gene: 1. CDR3 length: 11 residues. Germline assignment: CDR1 KGHDR and CDR2 SFDVKD.

Incomplete CDR3 DNA: TGTGCCAGCAGCCCCCCGGGCAGGGTCCATGAG. This sequence encodes CASSPPGRVHE. The entire CDR3 reads CASSPPGRVHEQFF. This chain joins TRBV7-9 and TRBJ2-1; the D gene is possibly TRBD1 (5 bases). The CDR3 end falls 3 residues outside the read, so it is completed with the germline J gene. This CDR3 is 14 amino acids long. The ends were cut back, 5 bases at V and 8 bases at J, with 16 bases in the middle. Germline V gives CDR1 SEHNR, CDR2 FQNEAQ (reference sequence).

As to this clone: Read sequence stops 3 residues before the CDR3 end, and the germline J gene provides the missing end. This chain uses TRBV7-2 with TRBJ2-7; D gene uncertain. CDR1 is SGHTA and CDR2 is FQGNSA in the germline V gene. The CDR3 contains 15 residues. V gave up 5 bases and J gave up 3 bases, with 17 bases separating them. CDR3 residues: CASSPRAGMGYEQYF. CDR3 bases read: TGTGCCAGCAGCCCGCGAGCAGGTATGGGCTACGAG.

The CDR3 bases that were read are TGCAGCGTGTACCCCGGTGAAGTCAATGAG. Its protein product is CSVYPGEVNE. The entire CDR3 sequence reads CSVYPGEVNEQFF. The rearrangement links TRBV29-1 to TRBJ2-1; the D is unclear. Read sequence stops 3 residues before the CDR3 end, and the germline J gene provides the missing end. This CDR3 spans 13 amino acids. V shed 6 bases and J shed 6 bases, with 15 bases lying between them. Germline V gives CDR1 SQVTM, CDR2 ANQGSEA.

With regard to this clone: The CDR3 extends 3 residues past the end of the read, so its final part is completed from the germline J gene. V gene TRBV7-9 combines with J gene TRBJ1-2, with 7 bases lining up with TRBD1. The CDR3 has 14 residues. The V gene's germline CDR1 is SEHNR and CDR2 FQNEAQ (reference sequence). Here the CDR3 reads CASGGEGAPEGYTF. The sequenced part of the CDR3 DNA is TGTGCCAGCGGGGGAGAGGGGGCACCGGAGGGC.

The sequenced part of the CDR3 DNA is TGTGCCAGTAGTGAGGGGTTAGCGGGGGTCTCCTACGAG. This gives the protein CASSEGLAGVSYE. The full CDR3 reads CASSEGLAGVSYEQYF. V gene TRBV19 combines with J gene TRBJ2-7; 9 bases map to TRBD2. The read ends 3 residues early relative to the CDR3; the germline J gene fills the gap. J was trimmed by 0 bases and V by 5 bases; bases with no gene match: 8. The length of the CDR3 is 16 residues. The germline V gene has CDR1 LNHDA and CDR2 SQIVND (reference sequence).